This record concerns one TCR beta chain sequence. The assay was immunoSEQ multiplex PCR, and TCRdb's table has in-frame clones only and misses some. This table holds under 250,000 clones, roughly 85% found once. The data were taken from a study of blood T cell repertoires in COVID-19. Germline V gene data show CDR1 as MNHEY and CDR2 as SMNVEV (reference sequence). The CDR3 spans 14 residues. V lost 5 bases to trimming and J lost 2 bases, with 13 bases between them. V usage is TRBV27 and J usage is TRBJ2-7; D is possibly TRBD1 (6 bases). The sequence was obtained from a man aged 25 to 45 who had recovered from COVID-19. Material: PBMCs or T cells enriched from blood (not recorded which). The DNA for the CDR3 is TGTGCCAGCAGTCGGACAGCGACAGCCTACGAGCAGTACTTC. It encodes CASSRTATAYEQYF.